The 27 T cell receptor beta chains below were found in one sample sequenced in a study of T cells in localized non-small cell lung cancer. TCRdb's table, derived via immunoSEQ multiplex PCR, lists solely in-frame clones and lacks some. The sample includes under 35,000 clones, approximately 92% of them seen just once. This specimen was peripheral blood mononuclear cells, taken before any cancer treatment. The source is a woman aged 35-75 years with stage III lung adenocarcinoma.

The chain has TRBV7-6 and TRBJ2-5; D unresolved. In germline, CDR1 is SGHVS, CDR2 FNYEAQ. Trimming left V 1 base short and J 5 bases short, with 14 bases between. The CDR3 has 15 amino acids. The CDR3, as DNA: TGTGCCAGCAGCTTAGAGGGCCACACAATCGAGACCCAGTACTTC. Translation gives CASSLEGHTIETQYF.

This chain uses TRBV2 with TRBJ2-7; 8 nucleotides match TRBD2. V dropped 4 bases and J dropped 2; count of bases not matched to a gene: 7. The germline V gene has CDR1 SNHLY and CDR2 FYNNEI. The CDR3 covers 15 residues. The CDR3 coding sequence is TGTGCCAGCAGTGGAAGCGGGAGTATAACCTACGAGCAGTACTTC. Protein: CASSGSGSITYEQYF. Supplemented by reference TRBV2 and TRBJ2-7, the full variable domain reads EPEVTQTPSHQVTQMGQEVILRCVPISNHLYFYWYRQILGQKVEFLVSFYNNEISEKSEIFDDQFSVERPDGSNFTLKIRSTKLEDSAMYFCASSGSGSITYEQYFGPGTRLTVT.

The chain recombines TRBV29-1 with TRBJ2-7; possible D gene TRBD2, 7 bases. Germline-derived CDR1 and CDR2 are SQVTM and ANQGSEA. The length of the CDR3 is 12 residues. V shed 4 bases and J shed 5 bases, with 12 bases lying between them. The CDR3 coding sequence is TGCAGCGTTGGGGAGGGGGATAACGAGCAGTACTTC. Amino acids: CSVGEGDNEQYF.

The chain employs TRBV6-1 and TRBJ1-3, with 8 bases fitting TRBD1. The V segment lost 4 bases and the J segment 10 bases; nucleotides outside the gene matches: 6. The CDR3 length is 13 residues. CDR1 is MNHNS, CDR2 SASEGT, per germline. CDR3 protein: CASSGRTGRTIYF. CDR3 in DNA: TGTGCCAGCAGTGGCCGGACAGGGAGAACCATATATTTT.

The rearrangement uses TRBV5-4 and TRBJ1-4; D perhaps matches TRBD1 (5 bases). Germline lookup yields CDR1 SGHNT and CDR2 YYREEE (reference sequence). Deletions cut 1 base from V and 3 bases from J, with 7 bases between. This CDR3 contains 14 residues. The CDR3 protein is CASSLRGANEKLFF. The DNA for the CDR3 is TGTGCCAGCAGCTTGCGGGGGGCTAATGAAAAACTGTTTTTT.

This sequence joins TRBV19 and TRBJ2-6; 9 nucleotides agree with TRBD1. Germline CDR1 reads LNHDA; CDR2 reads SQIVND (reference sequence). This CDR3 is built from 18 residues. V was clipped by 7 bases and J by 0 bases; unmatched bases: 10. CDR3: CASTLTGTGFSGANVLTF. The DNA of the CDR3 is TGTGCCAGTACCCTCACCGGGACAGGGTTCTCTGGGGCCAACGTCCTGACTTTC.

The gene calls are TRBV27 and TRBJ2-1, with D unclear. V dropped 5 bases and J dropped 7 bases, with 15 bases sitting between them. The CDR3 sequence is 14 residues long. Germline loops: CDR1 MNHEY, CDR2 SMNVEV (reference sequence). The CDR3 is CASSTRLTGNEQFF. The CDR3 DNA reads TGTGCCAGCAGTACCCGGCTTACTGGGAATGAGCAGTTCTTC.

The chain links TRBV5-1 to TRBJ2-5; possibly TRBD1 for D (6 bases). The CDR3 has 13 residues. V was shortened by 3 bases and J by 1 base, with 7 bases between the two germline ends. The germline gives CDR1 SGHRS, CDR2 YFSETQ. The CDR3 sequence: CASSSQGQETQYF. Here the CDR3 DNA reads TGCGCCAGCAGCTCACAGGGCCAAGAGACCCAGTACTTC.

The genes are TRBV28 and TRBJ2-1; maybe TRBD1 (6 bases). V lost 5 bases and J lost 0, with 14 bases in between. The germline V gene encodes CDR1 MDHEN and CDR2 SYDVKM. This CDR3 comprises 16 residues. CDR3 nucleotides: TGTGCCAGCAGTCAAACGACAGGTTTCTCCTACAATGAGCAGTTCTTC. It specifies CASSQTTGFSYNEQFF.

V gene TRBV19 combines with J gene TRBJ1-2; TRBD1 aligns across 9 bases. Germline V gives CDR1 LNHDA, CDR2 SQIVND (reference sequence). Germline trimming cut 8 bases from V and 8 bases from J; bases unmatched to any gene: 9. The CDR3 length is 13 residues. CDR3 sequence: CASGDRELGGYTF. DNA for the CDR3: TGTGCCAGTGGGGACAGGGAGTTAGGCGGCTACACCTTC.

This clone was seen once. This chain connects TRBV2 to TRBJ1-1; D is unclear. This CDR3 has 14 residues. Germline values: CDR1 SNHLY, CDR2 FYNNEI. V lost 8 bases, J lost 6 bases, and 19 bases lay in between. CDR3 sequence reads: CASSPQVWGAEAFF. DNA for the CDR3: TGTGCCAGCTCGCCCCAAGTTTGGGGTGCTGAAGCTTTCTTT. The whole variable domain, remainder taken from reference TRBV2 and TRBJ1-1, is EPEVTQTPSHQVTQMGQEVILRCVPISNHLYFYWYRQILGQKVEFLVSFYNNEISEKSEIFDDQFSVERPDGSNFTLKIRSTKLEDSAMYFCASSPQVWGAEAFFGQGTRLTVV.

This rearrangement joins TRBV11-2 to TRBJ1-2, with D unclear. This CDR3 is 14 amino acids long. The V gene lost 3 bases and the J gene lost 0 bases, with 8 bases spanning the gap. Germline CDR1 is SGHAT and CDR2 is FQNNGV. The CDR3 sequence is CASSFAGPNYGYTF. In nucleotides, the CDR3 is TGTGCCAGCAGCTTCGCGGGCCCTAACTATGGCTACACCTTC.

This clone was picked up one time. The CDR3 protein is CASSTPGGAAEQYF. As DNA, the CDR3 is TGTGCCAGCAGTACCCCGGGGGGGGCAGCCGAGCAGTACTTC. The V and J genes are TRBV6-6 and TRBJ2-7; 8 bases agree with TRBD2. V lost 5 bases, J lost 6 bases, and 9 bases stayed unmatched. Germline CDR1 reads MNHNY; CDR2 reads SVGAGI (reference sequence). The CDR3 runs 14 residues.

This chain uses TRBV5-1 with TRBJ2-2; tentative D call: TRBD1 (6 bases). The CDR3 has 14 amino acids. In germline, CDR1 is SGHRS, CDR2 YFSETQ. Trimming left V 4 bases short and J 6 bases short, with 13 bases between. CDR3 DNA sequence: TGCGCCAGCAGCGCAACAGGGATCCCCGGGGAGCTGTTTTTT. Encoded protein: CASSATGIPGELFF.

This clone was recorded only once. CDR3 region: CASSPPDRGGTQYF. The DNA for the CDR3 is TGTGCCAGCTCACCCCCGGACAGGGGAGGCACGCAGTATTTT. This rearrangement joins TRBV18 to TRBJ2-3, with 9 bases that match TRBD1. V lost 3 bases, J lost 9 bases, and 7 bases stayed unmatched. CDR1 is KGHSH and CDR2 is LQKENI in the germline V gene. The CDR3 covers 14 residues.

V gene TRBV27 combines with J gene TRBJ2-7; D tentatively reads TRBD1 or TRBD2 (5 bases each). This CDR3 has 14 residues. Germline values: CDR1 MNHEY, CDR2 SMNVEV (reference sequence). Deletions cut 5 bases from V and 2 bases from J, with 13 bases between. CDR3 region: CASSVSGTTYEQYF. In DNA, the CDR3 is TGTGCCAGCAGTGTGTCCGGGACCACCTACGAGCAGTACTTC.

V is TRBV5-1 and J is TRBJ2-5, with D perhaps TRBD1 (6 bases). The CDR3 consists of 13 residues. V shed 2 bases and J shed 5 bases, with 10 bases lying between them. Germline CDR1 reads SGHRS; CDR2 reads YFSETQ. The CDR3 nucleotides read TGCGCCAGCAGCTTTGAGGGGGATGAGACCCAGTACTTC. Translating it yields CASSFEGDETQYF. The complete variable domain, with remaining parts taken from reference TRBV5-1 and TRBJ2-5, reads KAGVTQTPRYLIKTRGQQVTLSCSPISGHRSVSWYQQTPGQGLQFLFEYFSETQRNKGNFPGRFSGRQFSNSRSEMNVSTLELGDSALYLCASSFEGDETQYFGPGTRLLVL.

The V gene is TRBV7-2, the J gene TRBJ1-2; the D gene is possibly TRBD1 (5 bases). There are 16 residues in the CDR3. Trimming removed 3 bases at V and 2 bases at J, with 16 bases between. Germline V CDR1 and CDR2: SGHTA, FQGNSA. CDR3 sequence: CASSLTGRAGNYGYTF. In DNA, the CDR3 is TGTGCCAGCAGCTTGACGGGGCGGGCAGGGAACTATGGCTACACCTTC.

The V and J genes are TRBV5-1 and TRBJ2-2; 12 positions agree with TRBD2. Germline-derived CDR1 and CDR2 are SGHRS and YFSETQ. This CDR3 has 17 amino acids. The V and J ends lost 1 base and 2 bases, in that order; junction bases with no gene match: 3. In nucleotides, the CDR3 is TGCGCCAGCAGCTTGTTGACTAGCGGGAGTAACACCGGGGAGCTGTTTTTT. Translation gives CASSLLTSGSNTGELFF.

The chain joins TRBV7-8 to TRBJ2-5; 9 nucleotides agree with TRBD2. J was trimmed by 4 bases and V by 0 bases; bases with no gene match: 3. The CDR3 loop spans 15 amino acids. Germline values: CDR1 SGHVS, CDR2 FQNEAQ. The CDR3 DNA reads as TGTGCCAGCAGCTTAGCTAGCGGGGGTGGAGAGACCCAGTACTTC. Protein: CASSLASGGGETQYF.

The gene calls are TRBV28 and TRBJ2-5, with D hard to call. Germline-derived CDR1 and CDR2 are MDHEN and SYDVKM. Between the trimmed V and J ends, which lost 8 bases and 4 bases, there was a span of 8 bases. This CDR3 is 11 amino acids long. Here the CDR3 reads CASEGLETQYF. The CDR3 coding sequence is TGTGCCAGCGAAGGCTTAGAGACCCAGTACTTC.

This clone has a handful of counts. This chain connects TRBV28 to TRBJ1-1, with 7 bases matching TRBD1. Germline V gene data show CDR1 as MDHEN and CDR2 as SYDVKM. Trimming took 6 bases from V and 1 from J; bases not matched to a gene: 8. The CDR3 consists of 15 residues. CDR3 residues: CASSPTGAENTEAFF. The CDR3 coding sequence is TGTGCCAGCAGCCCAACAGGGGCCGAGAACACTGAAGCTTTCTTT.

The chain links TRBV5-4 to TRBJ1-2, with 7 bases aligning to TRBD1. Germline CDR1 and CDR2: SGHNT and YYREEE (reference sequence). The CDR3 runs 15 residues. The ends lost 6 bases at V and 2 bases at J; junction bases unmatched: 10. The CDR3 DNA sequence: TGTGCCAGCACCTTAGGACAGGAATTAAACTATGGCTACACCTTC. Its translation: CASTLGQELNYGYTF.

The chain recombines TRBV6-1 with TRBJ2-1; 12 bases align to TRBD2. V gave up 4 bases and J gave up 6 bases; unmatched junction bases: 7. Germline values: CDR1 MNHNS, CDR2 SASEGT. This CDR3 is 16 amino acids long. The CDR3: CASSVLTSGSLNEQFF. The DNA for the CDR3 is TGTGCCAGCAGTGTCCTGACTAGCGGGAGTCTCAATGAGCAGTTCTTC.

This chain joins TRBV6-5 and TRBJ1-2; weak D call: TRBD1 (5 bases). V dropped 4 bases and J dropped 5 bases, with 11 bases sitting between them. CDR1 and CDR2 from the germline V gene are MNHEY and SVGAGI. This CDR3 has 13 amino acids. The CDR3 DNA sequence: TGTGCCAGCAGTTCCGACAGAGGTTATGGCTACACCTTC. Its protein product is CASSSDRGYGYTF.

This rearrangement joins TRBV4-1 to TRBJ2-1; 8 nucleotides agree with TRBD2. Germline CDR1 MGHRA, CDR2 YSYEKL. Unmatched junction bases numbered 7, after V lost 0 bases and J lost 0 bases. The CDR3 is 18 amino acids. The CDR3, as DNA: TGCGCCAGCAGCCAAGATCCGCTAGCGGGCACCTCCTACAATGAGCAGTTCTTC. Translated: CASSQDPLAGTSYNEQFF.

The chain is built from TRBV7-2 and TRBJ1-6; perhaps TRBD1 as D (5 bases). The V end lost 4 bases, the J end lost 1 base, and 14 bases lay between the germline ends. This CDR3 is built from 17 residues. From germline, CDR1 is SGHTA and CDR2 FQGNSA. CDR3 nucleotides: TGTGCCAGCAGCTCCAGCGGGGGGGAATCCTATAATTCACCCCTCCACTTT. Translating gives CASSSSGGESYNSPLHF.